These T cell receptor beta chains were read from a single sample in a study of cytomegalovirus exposure and HLA in healthy donors. Measured with immunoSEQ multiplex PCR; TCRdb has only the in-frame clones, and not every one. The top ten hold 4.5% to 7.5% of the sample, which has more than 150,000 clones, around 75% seen once. Sequencing was carried out using PBMCs. These receptors all stem from a woman aged 25 to 39 in good health and CMV-seropositive. CDR3s include the opening cysteine and the closing phenylalanine or tryptophan. The order of the fields is J gene, clone size, V gene, D gene, CDR3 DNA, CDR3 protein. A D gene is named only where the DNA matches it firmly. Size is omitted from some rows. Given values are once, few, many or a class for expanded clones.

TRBJ2-7 . TRBV5-6 TRBD2 TGTGCCAGCAGCTGGGGGGGAGACTACGAGCAGTACTTC CASSWGGDYEQYF
TRBJ2-7 . TRBV5-1 . TGCGCCAGCAGCTTGGGCGCGGGAACCCACTACGAGCAGTACTTC CASSLGAGTHYEQYF
TRBJ2-5 . TRBV28 TRBD1 TGTGCCAGCAGTGCCTTACAGGGGGCACAAGAGACCCAGTACTTC CASSALQGAQETQYF
TRBJ1-6 . TRBV19 TRBD1 TGTGCCAGCAAGATCGACAGGGGGCTTTCACCCCTCCACTTT CASKIDRGLSPLHF
TRBJ1-5 . TRBV10-3 . TGTGCCATCAGGGGACAAGCGGTGAATCAGCCCCAGCATTTT CAIRGQAVNQPQHF
TRBJ2-1 . TRBV5-1 TRBD1 TGCGCCAGCAGCTTGGCCCCCCAGGGGGCTAACGAGCAGTTCTTC CASSLAPQGANEQFF
TRBJ1-4 once TRBV18 TRBD1 TGTGCCAGCTCACCAGGGACAGGGAAAAAACTGTTTTTT CASSPGTGKKLFF
TRBJ2-3 . TRBV4-2 TRBD2 TGTGCCAGCAGCCGCCAGAGGGGAACTAGCGCAGATACGCAGTATTTT CASSRQRGTSADTQYF
TRBJ1-5 . TRBV19 . TGTGCCAGTAGTTTGACCGGGCCTCGGGGGGATCAGCCCCAGCATTTT CASSLTGPRGDQPQHF
TRBJ2-7 . TRBV5-4 TRBD1 TGTGCCAGCAGCTTCGAGGGACAGGGCTCCTACGAGCAGTGCTTC CASSFEGQGSYEQCF
TRBJ2-2 . TRBV2 . TGTGCCAGCAACATCTACACCGGGGAGCTGTTTTTT CASNIYTGELFF
TRBJ2-7 . TRBV10-2 . TGCGCCAGTCGCGGGCGGGGGCCGATCTACGAGCAGTACTTC CASRGRGPIYEQYF
TRBJ2-1 once TRBV6-1 TRBD2 TGTGCCAGTGGACTAGCGCTCAAGAGTTACAATGAGCAGTTCTTC CASGLALKSYNEQFF
TRBJ2-1 . TRBV7-7 TRBD2 TGTGCTAGCAGCCCGGGACTAGCGGGAGCCAATGAGCAGTTCTTC CASSPGLAGANEQFF
TRBJ2-7 . TRBV7-8 TRBD1 TGTGCCAGCAGCACCGGACAGGCCCGGTACGAGCAGTACTTC CASSTGQARYEQYF
TRBJ2-7 . TRBV11-3 . TGTGCCAGCAGCTTCCTAGTTGTCGAGCAGTACTTC CASSFLVVEQYF
TRBJ2-2 . TRBV7-2 . TGTGCCAGCAGCCGAACTAGCCCCGGGGAGCTGTTTTTT CASSRTSPGELFF
TRBJ1-2 . TRBV7-9 . TGTGCCAGCAGCCACGGGAGAGGGAATATGGTCGGGTTTAGTGGCTACACCTTC CASSHGRGNMVGFSGYTF
TRBJ1-2 . TRBV18 TRBD1 TGTGCCAGCTCGCCCGGGACAGACAACTATGGCTACACCTTC CASSPGTDNYGYTF
TRBJ2-7 few TRBV5-6 . TGTGCCAGCAGTCTAGGGGGCGAGCAGTACTTC CASSLGGEQYF
TRBJ2-2 . TRBV5-1 . TGCGCCAGCAGCTTGGCCGGGAACACCGGGGAGCTGTTTTTT CASSLAGNTGELFF
TRBJ1-1 . TRBV2 . TGTGCCAGGGCAGGGGCCGCCGAGGACACTGAAGCTTTCTTT CARAGAAEDTEAFF
TRBJ1-1 . TRBV19 TRBD1 TGTGCCAGTAGTTCATCACCGGGACAGGGAGGAACTGAAGCTTTCTTT CASSSSPGQGGTEAFF
TRBJ1-4 few TRBV10-3 . TGTGCCATCAGTTTGGGGGCGGGGGGCTTCAGTCGGAATGAAAAACTGTTTTTT CAISLGAGGFSRNEKLFF
TRBJ2-1 . TRBV7-9 . TGTGCCAGCAGCTTAACACTAGTCGGCAATGAGCAGTTCTTC CASSLTLVGNEQFF
TRBJ2-1 few TRBV6-6 TRBD1 TGTGCCAGCAGACGACAGGGATCTGAGCAGTTCTTC CASRRQGSEQFF
TRBJ2-1 once TRBV7-8 TRBD2 TGTGCCAGCAGAGGCGGGAGCAGCCCTTACAATGAGCAGTTCTTC CASRGGSSPYNEQFF
TRBJ1-5 few TRBV19 TRBD1 TGTGCCAGTTCCGGGACAGGAAGGAATCAGCCCCAGCATTTT CASSGTGRNQPQHF
TRBJ2-7 . TRBV15 TRBD1 TGTGCCACCAGCCTAGACAGGGAGAACTACGAGCAGTACTTC CATSLDRENYEQYF
TRBJ1-5 . TRBV7-8 . TGTGCCAGCAGCTTAGATAGCAGGGATCAGCCCCAGCATTTT CASSLDSRDQPQHF
TRBJ2-7 . TRBV2 . TGTGCCAGCAGTGAAAGGAGGGGAGGTCTCTACGAGCAGTACTTC CASSERRGGLYEQYF
TRBJ2-3 . TRBV5-1 TRBD1 TGCGCCAGCAGCTTGGGGACAGGGGACACAGATACGCAGTATTTT CASSLGTGDTDTQYF
TRBJ2-1 . TRBV7-9 TRBD2 TGTGCCAGCAGCTTAGCGCTAATTACTAGCGACTCCTACAATGAGCAGTTCTTC CASSLALITSDSYNEQFF
TRBJ1-5 . TRBV9 TRBD1 TGTGCCAGCAGCGTAGGGACAGGCCCCTATCAGCCCCAGCATTTT CASSVGTGPYQPQHF
TRBJ1-6 . TRBV2 . TGTGCCAGCAGGCAGAATTTACCCCTCCACTTT CASRQNLPLHF
TRBJ2-7 few TRBV29-1 . TGCAGCGTTGAGGCCCAGGGGGGCTACGAGCAGTACTTC CSVEAQGGYEQYF
TRBJ1-3 . TRBV19 . TGTGCCAGTCAAAGCGGGGGGAGAACCCTCTCTGGAAACACCATATATTTT CASQSGGRTLSGNTIYF
TRBJ2-1 . TRBV7-2 . TGTGCCAGCAGCTTAGCCAGCGGTTACAATGAGCAGTTCTTC CASSLASGYNEQFF
TRBJ1-5 . TRBV19 . TGTGCCAGTAACCGGGTCCCAAATCAGCCCCAGCATTTT CASNRVPNQPQHF
TRBJ1-3 . TRBV29-1 . TGCAGCGCAGGGGTCTCTGGAAACACCATATATTTT CSAGVSGNTIYF
TRBJ2-4 once TRBV4-1 TRBD2 TGCGCCAGCAGCCAAGATTTACTAGCGGGGGGCCTAGCCAAAAACATTCAGTACTTC CASSQDLLAGGLAKNIQYF
TRBJ2-7 . TRBV7-6 TRBD2 TGTGCCAGCAGCCGACTGACTAGCGCTGTGAGCGAGCAGTACTTC CASSRLTSAVSEQYF
TRBJ2-1 few TRBV21-1 . TGTGCCAGCGCGGCGAAAAGACTAGCGGGAGGGCACAATGAGCAGTTCTTC CASAAKRLAGGHNEQFF
TRBJ2-7 few TRBV19 TRBD2 TGTGCCAGTAGTATAGATCGGGAGGACGAGCAGTACTTC CASSIDREDEQYF
TRBJ1-5 . TRBV5-4 . TGTGCCAGCAGCACAGAGAGCAATCAGCCCCAGCATTTT CASSTESNQPQHF
TRBJ2-7 . TRBV5-1 . TGCGCCAGCAGCTCGGCGGGGGCAGGGTACGAGCAGTACTTC CASSSAGAGYEQYF
TRBJ1-2 . TRBV7-3 . TGTGCCAGCAGCCCCGACAACGCTAACTATGGCTACACCTTC CASSPDNANYGYTF
TRBJ2-7 . TRBV7-8 . TGTGCCAGCAGCTTGAGGATCGGCTCCTACGAGCAGTACTTC CASSLRIGSYEQYF
TRBJ2-1 . TRBV7-9 TRBD2 TGTGCCAGCAGCCCCCGGACTAGCGGCTACAATGAGCAGTTCTTC CASSPRTSGYNEQFF
TRBJ2-5 . TRBV14 TRBD2 TGTGCCAGCAGCCAAGCACCAGAACTAGCGGAAGGAACCCAGTACTTC CASSQAPELAEGTQYF
TRBJ2-1 . TRBV5-4 . TGTGCCAGCAGCAGGGCGGTGGGGGGGGGCCTTAACAATGAGCAGTTCTTC CASSRAVGGGLNNEQFF
TRBJ2-7 . TRBV19 TRBD1 TGTGCCAGTAGTACAGGGGGCCAAACCTACGAGCAGTACTTC CASSTGGQTYEQYF
TRBJ2-2 . TRBV28 TRBD2 TGTGCCAGCAGGAGACTAGCGACCGGGGAGCTGTTTTTT CASRRLATGELFF
TRBJ2-6 . TRBV2 TRBD1 TGTGCCAGCACCCGCAGGGGGCCCACTGGGGCCAACGTCCTGACTTTC CASTRRGPTGANVLTF
TRBJ2-5 once TRBV18 . TGTGCCAGCTCACCATATGAAGAGACCCAGTACTTC CASSPYEETQYF